One sample yielded the 27 T cell receptor beta chains listed below, sequenced in a study of T cells in Graves' hyperthyroidism and ophthalmopathy. RNA transcripts gave rise to amplified TCR beta CDR3 regions. HTBI primers were the set used in a first-round RT-PCR of the TCR CDR3. TCRdb used MiXCR to reprocess the multiplex PCR reads, holding one entry per CDR3 protein. The repertoire holds roughly 100,000 distinct CDR3 sequences, with 40% to 50% as singletons. The material sequenced was blood. The receptors were sampled from a man in his forties with Graves' hyperthyroidism.

The genes are TRBV2 and TRBJ2-5; unclear D gene. Trimming cost V 8 bases and J 2 bases, with 12 bases left between them. Germline values: CDR1 SNHLY, CDR2 FYNNEI. This CDR3 comprises 13 residues. The CDR3 region has the DNA TGTGCCAGCCTGAACTCGATGCAAGAGACCCAGTACTTC. Translation: CASLNSMQETQYF.

This clonotype was seen at least ten times. The V call is TRBV20-1, the J call TRBJ1-2; 7 nucleotides match TRBD1. The CDR3 is 13 amino acids. J lost 8 bases, V lost 6 bases, and 12 bases had no gene match. CDR1 DFQATT and CDR2 SNEGSKA come from the germline V gene (reference sequence). The CDR3 protein is CSAPPTGLRGYTF. CDR3 coding DNA: TGCAGTGCCCCACCGACAGGGTTAAGAGGCTACACCTTC.

This clonotype was picked up one time. The chain has TRBV10-2 and TRBJ1-5, with D tentatively TRBD1 (6 bases). Germline V lookup: CDR1 WSHSY, CDR2 SAAADI. V lost 7 bases and J 14 bases, leaving 21 bases between the germline ends. There are 13 residues in the CDR3. CDR3 coding DNA: TGCGCCAGCAAATCTGGCGGGGGGGCCTACGAGCATTTT. It yields the protein CASKSGGGAYEHF.

This clonotype was recorded many times. The V gene is TRBV5-1, the J gene TRBJ2-3; no clear D gene. This CDR3 comprises 12 residues. Between the trimmed V and J ends, which lost 0 bases and 8 bases, there was a span of 7 bases. CDR1 is SGHRS and CDR2 is YFSETQ in the germline V gene. CDR3 nucleotides: TGCGCCAGCAGCTTGGAAGGCGTTACGCAGTATTTT. This encodes CASSLEGVTQYF.

The V and J genes are TRBV5-1 and TRBJ1-2; no firm D call. There are 13 residues in the CDR3. Trimming removed 2 bases from V and 0 bases from J, with 5 bases in between. Germline lookup yields CDR1 SGHRS and CDR2 YFSETQ. CDR3 residues: CASSLCANYGYTF. The DNA of the CDR3 is TGCGCCAGCAGCTTATGTGCTAACTATGGCTACACCTTC.

This clonotype came up many times. This sequence joins TRBV2 and TRBJ1-1; no firm D call. There are 13 residues in the CDR3. Trimming pared 1 base from V and 11 bases from J, leaving 14 bases between. Per germline, CDR1 SNHLY and CDR2 FYNNEI. The DNA for the CDR3 is TGTGCCAGCAGTGAAGGAGTTGGCCCAGTGGCTTTCTTT. As protein: CASSEGVGPVAFF.

This clonotype was counted many times. The gene calls are TRBV20-1 and TRBJ2-5; D is perhaps TRBD2 (6 bases). There are 15 residues in the CDR3. V shed 3 bases and J shed 2 bases, with 16 bases lying between them. CDR1 and CDR2 from the germline V gene are DFQATT and SNEGSKA (reference sequence). CDR3 bases: TGCAGTGCTAGGGGGTTCGGGGACTCGCAAGAGACCCAGTACTTC. Translated, it gives CSARGFGDSQETQYF.

This clonotype turned up a few times. The chain employs TRBV7-2 and TRBJ2-3; maybe TRBD2 (6 bases). The CDR3 runs 15 residues. CDR1 and CDR2 from the germline V gene are SGHTA and FQGNSA. The germline V and J ends were trimmed by 1 base and 11 bases, with 19 bases remaining between them. CDR3 nucleotides: TGTGCCAGCAGCTTAGGGGCGGGAACGTACAATGAGCAGTATTTT. This codes for CASSLGAGTYNEQYF.

This clonotype was seen repeatedly, ten times or more. This chain connects TRBV9 to TRBJ1-4; D might be TRBD1 (5 bases). The V end was cut by 3 bases, the J end by 11 bases, with 20 bases between. The CDR3 loop spans 15 amino acids. CDR1 SGDLS and CDR2 YYNGEE come from the germline V gene. The CDR3 here is CASSADYSGTSKLFF. The CDR3 DNA sequence: TGTGCCAGCAGCGCGGATTACTCCGGGACGTCGAAACTGTTTTTT.

Many counts were recorded for this clonotype. This sequence joins TRBV7-2 and TRBJ1-3; no firm D call. Germline CDR1 SGHTA, CDR2 FQGNSA. CDR3 length: 14 residues. V lost 3 bases to trimming and J lost 0 bases, with 6 bases between them. The CDR3 here is CASSLDYSGNTIYF. For the CDR3, the DNA is TGTGCCAGCAGCTTGGACTACTCTGGAAACACCATATATTTT. The variable domain in full, completed from reference TRBV7-2 and TRBJ1-3, reads GAGVSQSPSNKVTEKGKDVELRCDPISGHTALYWYRQSLGQGLEFLIYFQGNSAPDKSGLPSDRFSAERTGGSVSTLTIQRTQQEDSAVYLCASSLDYSGNTIYFGEGSWLTVV.

The V gene is TRBV11-2, the J gene TRBJ2-7; no clear D gene. V was shortened by 5 bases and J by 0 bases, with 14 bases between the two germline ends. The CDR3 spans 15 residues. Germline CDR1 reads SGHAT; CDR2 reads FQNNGV. CDR3 sequence: CASSPPGWNSYEQYF. The CDR3 DNA sequence: TGTGCCAGCAGCCCTCCCGGGTGGAACTCCTACGAGCAGTACTTC.

The chain couples TRBV7-2 to TRBJ2-1; 10 positions agree with TRBD2. The CDR3 contains 17 residues. With 5 bases clipped from V and 7 bases from J, the junction kept 14 bases outside the gene matches. Germline values: CDR1 SGHTA, CDR2 FQGNSA. CDR3: CASSLPGGLLAGNEQFF. The CDR3 bases are TGTGCCAGCAGCCTCCCCGGGGGCCTACTAGCGGGAAATGAGCAGTTCTTC.

This clonotype has at least ten counts. Written as DNA, the CDR3 is TGTGCCAGCAGCCCCCCCGATACCTACGAGCAGTACTTC. This translates into CASSPPDTYEQYF. The chain joins TRBV2 to TRBJ2-7; unclear D gene. V lost 6 bases and J lost 2, with 11 bases in between. Looked up from germline, CDR1 is SNHLY and CDR2 is FYNNEI. The CDR3 totals 13 residues.

The genes are TRBV7-8 and TRBJ2-3; 7 nucleotides align to TRBD1. CDR1 and CDR2 (germline): SGHVS, FQNEAQ. The trim removed 4 bases at V and 1 base at J, leaving 5 bases unmatched. This CDR3 is 15 amino acids long. CDR3 amino acids: CASSSGRGRTDTQYF. The CDR3 DNA sequence: TGTGCCAGCAGCTCCGGTAGGGGGCGCACAGATACGCAGTATTTT.

As for this clonotype: A much larger clone lies a single base off, so this may be a read error. Without the conserved terminal phenylalanine or tryptophan, this CDR3 likely stems from a read error. The J gene is TRBJ1-1, the V gene TRBV5-1; possibly TRBD1 for D (5 bases). V dropped 2 bases and J dropped 1 base, with 12 bases sitting between them. This CDR3 contains 15 residues. Germline CDR1 is SGHRS and CDR2 is YFSETQ. The CDR3 reads CASSFVPGGNTEAFL. CDR3 in DNA: TGCGCCAGCAGCTTCGTCCCTGGGGGGAACACTGAAGCTTTCTTG.

The rearrangement links TRBV7-6 to TRBJ2-7; possibly TRBD2 for D (6 bases). The ends were cut back, 3 bases at V and 3 bases at J, with 15 bases in the middle. The V gene's germline CDR1 is SGHVS and CDR2 FNYEAQ. The CDR3 is 15 residues long. CDR3 sequence: CASSFPGLVGYEQYF. The CDR3 region has the DNA TGTGCCAGCAGCTTCCCGGGACTCGTTGGCTACGAGCAGTACTTC.

In this sample, this clonotype turned up once. J is TRBJ2-1 and V is TRBV7-6; D call uncertain. The CDR3 has 11 residues. CDR1 and CDR2 from the germline V gene are SGHVS and FNYEAQ. Trimming stripped 11 bases from V and 9 bases from J, with 14 bases between. CDR3 amino acids: CAAALEAEQFF. The CDR3 nucleotides are TGTGCCGCTGCCCTTGAGGCTGAGCAGTTCTTC.

In the case of this clonotype: Germline and junction disagree at one end, which may indicate a read error. The chain employs TRBV20-1 and TRBJ1-2; 7 bases map to TRBD1. The germline V gene has CDR1 DFQATT and CDR2 SNEGSKA (reference sequence). The CDR3 is 13 residues long. The CDR3 DNA follows: TGCGGTTCGACAGGGCTACTAGGGCCCGTCGACGCCTTC. Amino acid sequence: CGSTGLLGPVDAF.

This clonotype has ten or more counts. This chain uses TRBV5-8 with TRBJ2-7, with D possibly called TRBD1 or TRBD2 (5 bases each). V lost 0 bases to trimming and J lost 5 bases, with 12 bases between them. The CDR3 consists of 14 residues. Germline V lookup: CDR1 SGHTS, CDR2 YDEGEE. The CDR3 sequence: CASSLEVGRDEQYF. CDR3 DNA sequence: TGTGCCAGCAGCTTGGAAGTGGGACGGGACGAGCAGTACTTC.

J is TRBJ1-2 and V is TRBV6-5; tentative D call: TRBD1 (6 bases). CDR3 size: 15 residues. Trimming shortened V by 5 bases and J by 4 bases, and 17 bases separated the two germline ends. The germline CDR1 and CDR2 sequences are MNHEY and SVGAGI. The CDR3 coding sequence is TGTGCCAGCAGTAGCCCGGATAAGGGGGGCTATGGCTACACCTTC. Amino acids: CASSSPDKGGYGYTF.

There are many counts of this clonotype. The chain combines TRBV5-1 with TRBJ2-2, with D unresolved. CDR1 SGHRS and CDR2 YFSETQ come from the germline V gene. V lost 0 bases and J 1 base, leaving 4 bases between the germline ends. CDR3 length: 14 amino acids. CDR3 nucleotide sequence: TGCGCCAGCAGCTTGGGACAGAACACCGGGGAGCTGTTTTTT. This sequence encodes CASSLGQNTGELFF.

Many counts were recorded for this clonotype. This rearrangement joins TRBV7-8 to TRBJ2-3, with TRBD1 matching 7 bases. This CDR3 is 14 amino acids long. V lost 3 bases, J lost 2 bases, and 2 bases stayed unmatched. Germline values: CDR1 SGHVS, CDR2 FQNEAQ. The CDR3 DNA reads as TGTGCCAGCAGCTTTGGACAGGTCACAGATACGCAGTATTTT. It codes for CASSFGQVTDTQYF.

This clonotype was counted at least ten times. The chain combines TRBV5-4 with TRBJ2-7; TRBD1 matches 7 bases. J lost 0 bases, V lost 1 base, and 13 bases had no gene match. The CDR3 loop spans 18 amino acids. Germline V gene data show CDR1 as SGHNT and CDR2 as YYREEE (reference sequence). The DNA of the CDR3 is TGTGCCAGCAGCTTGATTGTGGGACAGCGGCGATACTCCTACGAGCAGTACTTC. This sequence encodes CASSLIVGQRRYSYEQYF.

This clonotype was observed at least ten times. This chain links TRBV6-5 with TRBJ1-1, with D possibly TRBD1 on 5 matching bases. Trimming took off 2 bases at V and 3 bases at J, with 10 bases between the two ends. CDR1 MNHEY and CDR2 SVGAGI come from the germline V gene. This CDR3 is 14 amino acids long. CDR3 loop: CASSYRGADTEAFF. CDR3 DNA sequence: TGTGCCAGCAGTTACCGTGGGGCGGACACTGAAGCTTTCTTT.

This clonotype was observed many times. The rearrangement uses TRBV7-3 and TRBJ2-1; 11 nucleotides agree with TRBD2. CDR1 and CDR2 (germline): SGHTA, FQGTGA. This CDR3 spans 16 amino acids. V lost 5 bases and J lost 9; bases outside the gene matches: 12. The CDR3 nucleotides are TGTGCCAGCAGCCCTATAGCGGGGGGGCTTATTAGTGAGCAGTTCTTC. This codes for CASSPIAGGLISEQFF.

V usage is TRBV28 and J usage is TRBJ2-1; TRBD2 agrees at 9 bases. Germline V gives CDR1 MDHEN, CDR2 SYDVKM. The V gene end was trimmed by 3 bases and the J gene end by 6 bases; junction bases not matched to a gene: 6. The CDR3 spans 15 residues. CDR3 DNA: TGTGCCAGCAGTTTCCTGGCGGGAGGGTCCAATGAGCAGTTCTTC. It codes for CASSFLAGGSNEQFF. Supplemented by reference TRBV28 and TRBJ2-1, the full variable domain reads DVKVTQSSRYLVKRTGEKVFLECVQDMDHENMFWYRQDPGLGLRLIYFSYDVKMKEKGDIPEGYSVSREKKERFSLILESASTNQTSMYLCASSFLAGGSNEQFFGPGTRLTVL.

In regard to this clonotype: This may arise from a read error, as a much more abundant clone is one base away. The J gene is TRBJ1-6, the V gene TRBV4-2, with D unresolved. The CDR3 has 15 amino acids. CDR1 LGHNA and CDR2 YNFKEQ come from the germline V gene. The CDR3, as DNA: TGTGCCAGCAGGTCTCAGAGCTCCAATAATTCACCCCTCCACTTT. It translates to CASRSQSSNNSPLHF.